This T cell receptor beta chain comes out of a study of cytomegalovirus exposure and HLA in healthy donors. The PCR had 60 Vbeta and 13 Jbeta primers. Repertoires were generated with immunoSEQ multiplex PCR, while TCRdb's copy carries only in-frame clones and drops some. This sample yields some 150,000 clones, of which around four fifths are seen a single time; roughly 2.5% belongs to the top ten. The V end lost 6 bases, the J end lost 10 bases, and 19 bases lay between the germline ends. The V gene's germline CDR1 is LNHDA and CDR2 SQIVND (reference sequence). The CDR3 length is 15 residues. This clone was found once.

The receptor was derived from a boy between 2 and 10 years old in good health and CMV-seronegative. The chain couples TRBV19 to TRBJ1-6, with a weak D call TRBD1 (6 bases). The sample was PBMCs. The CDR3 loop is CASSRQALRASPLHF. The CDR3 region has the DNA TGTGCCAGTAGCAGACAGGCCCTCCGCGCGTCACCCCTCCACTTT.